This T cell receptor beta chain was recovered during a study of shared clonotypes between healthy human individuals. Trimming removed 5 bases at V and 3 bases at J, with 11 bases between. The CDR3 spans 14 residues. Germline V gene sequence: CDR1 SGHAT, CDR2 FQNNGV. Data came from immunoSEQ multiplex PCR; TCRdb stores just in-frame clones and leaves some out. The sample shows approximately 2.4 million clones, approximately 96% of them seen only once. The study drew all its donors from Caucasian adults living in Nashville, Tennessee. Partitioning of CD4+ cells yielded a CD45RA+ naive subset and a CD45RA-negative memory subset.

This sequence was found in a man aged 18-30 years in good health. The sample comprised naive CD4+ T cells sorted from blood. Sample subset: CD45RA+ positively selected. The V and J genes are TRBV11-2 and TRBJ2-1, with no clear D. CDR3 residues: CASSPSVGYNEQFF. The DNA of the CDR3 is TGTGCCAGCAGCCCCTCCGTGGGCTACAATGAGCAGTTCTTC.